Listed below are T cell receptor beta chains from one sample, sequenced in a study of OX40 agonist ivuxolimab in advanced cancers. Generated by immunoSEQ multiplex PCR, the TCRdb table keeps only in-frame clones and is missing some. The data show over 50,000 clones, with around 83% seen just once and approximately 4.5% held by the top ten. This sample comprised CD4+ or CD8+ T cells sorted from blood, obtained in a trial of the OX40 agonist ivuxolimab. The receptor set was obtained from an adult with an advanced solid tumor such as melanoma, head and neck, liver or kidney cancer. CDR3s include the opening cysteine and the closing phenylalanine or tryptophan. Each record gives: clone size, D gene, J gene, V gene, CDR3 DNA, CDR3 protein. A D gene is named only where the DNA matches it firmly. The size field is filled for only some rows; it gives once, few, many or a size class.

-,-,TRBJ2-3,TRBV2,TGTGCCAGCAGGGCTTTCACTAGCACAGATACGCAGTATTTT,CASRAFTSTDTQYF
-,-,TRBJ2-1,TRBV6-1,TGTGCCAGCACTACCGGGACCCTCATAAACAATGAGCAGTTCTTC,CASTTGTLINNEQFF
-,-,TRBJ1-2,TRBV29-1,TGCAGCGTTGAAGATTTCGGGAGAACGAGGGCGAACTATGGCTACACCTTC,CSVEDFGRTRANYGYTF
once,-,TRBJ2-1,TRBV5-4,TGTGCCAGCAGCTCCCAGCCGACAGGACCCACCTACAATGAGCAGTTCTTC,CASSSQPTGPTYNEQFF
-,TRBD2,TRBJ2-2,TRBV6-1,TGTGCCAGCAGTGCTATACTAGCGCCACAAAGGGAGCTGTTTTTT,CASSAILAPQRELFF
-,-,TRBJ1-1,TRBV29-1,TGCAGCGTTGAGGGTTGGAGGCAGGGAGATTTGGGAACTGAAGCTTTCTTT,CSVEGWRQGDLGTEAFF
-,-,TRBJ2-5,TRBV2,TGTGCCAGCAGTGTAAGAGGGGACCAAGAGACCCAGTACTTC,CASSVRGDQETQYF
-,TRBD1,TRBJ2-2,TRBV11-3,TGTGCCAGCAGCTTGGGGACAGGGGCCACCGGGGAGCTGTTTTTT,CASSLGTGATGELFF
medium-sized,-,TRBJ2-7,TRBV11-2,TGTGCCAGCAGCTTAGTAGCCGAGCAGTACTTC,CASSLVAEQYF
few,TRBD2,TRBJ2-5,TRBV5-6,TGTGCCAGCAGCCGAGGGATTGTGACTAGCGGTCAAGAGACCCAGTACTTC,CASSRGIVTSGQETQYF
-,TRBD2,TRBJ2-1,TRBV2,TGTGCCAGCAGTGAAATGCTAGCGGGAGGGCCGTCCCTAGACAATGAGCAGTTCTTC,CASSEMLAGGPSLDNEQFF
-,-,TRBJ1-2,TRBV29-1,TGCAGCGTTGAAGAAGGCCAGCCCCGCTACACCTTC,CSVEEGQPRYTF
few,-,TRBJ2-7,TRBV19,TGTGCCAGTAGTGTGACCGGGACAACCTACGAGCAGTACTTC,CASSVTGTTYEQYF
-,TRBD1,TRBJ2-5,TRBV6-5,TGTGCCAGCAGTCGTGGGACAGGGGGCCCGGAGACCCAGTACTTC,CASSRGTGGPETQYF
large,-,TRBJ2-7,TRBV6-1,TGTGCCAGCAGACCCTATGCCTACGAGCAGTACTTC,CASRPYAYEQYF
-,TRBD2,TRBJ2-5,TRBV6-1,TGTGCCAGCAGTATGATCGGGGGGGCCGGGCAGACCCAGTACTTC,CASSMIGGAGQTQYF
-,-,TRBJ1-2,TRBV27,TGTGCCAGCAGTCACCCCGGGAGACCGGACACCTTC,CASSHPGRPDTF
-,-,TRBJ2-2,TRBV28,TGTGCCAGCAGTTCCGGGGTTCTCCGCCTGACCGGGGAGCTGTTTTTT,CASSSGVLRLTGELFF
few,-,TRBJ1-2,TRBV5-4,TGTGCCAGCAGTCTGGGTACTAACTATGGCTACACCTTC,CASSLGTNYGYTF
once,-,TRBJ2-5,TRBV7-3,TGTGCCAGCAGCCGAAGTGGACAGGGAGGGCAAGAGACCCAGTACTTC,CASSRSGQGGQETQYF
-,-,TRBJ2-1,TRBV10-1,TGCGCCAGCAGTGCTAGTAGCTCCTACAATGAGCAGTTCTTC,CASSASSSYNEQFF
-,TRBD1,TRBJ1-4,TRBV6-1,TGTGCCGCGGGGAACAGGGGGCGTGAAAAACTGTTTTTT,CAAGNRGREKLFF
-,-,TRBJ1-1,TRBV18,TGTGCCAGCTCACCAAGGAGGAGCACTGAAGCTTTCTTT,CASSPRRSTEAFF
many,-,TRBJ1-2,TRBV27,TGTGCCAGCAGTCGACACTCTAACTATGGCTACACCTTC,CASSRHSNYGYTF
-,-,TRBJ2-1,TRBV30,TGTGCCTGGGGACGGGGTTACAATGAGCAGTTCTTC,CAWGRGYNEQFF
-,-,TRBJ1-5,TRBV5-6,TGTGCCAGCAGCCCTGGACAAAATCGCAATCAGCCCCAGCATTTT,CASSPGQNRNQPQHF
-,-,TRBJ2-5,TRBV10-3,TGTGCCATCAGTGAGTCTAGCGGCCAAGAGACCCAGTACTTC,CAISESSGQETQYF
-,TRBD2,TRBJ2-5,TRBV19,TGTGCCAGTAGTATAGTGGCTAGCGGGAGTGGGGAGACCCAGTACTTC,CASSIVASGSGETQYF
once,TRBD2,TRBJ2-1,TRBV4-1,TGCGCCAGCAGCCAAGCGACTAGCGGGAGTGGAAATGAGCAGTTCTTC,CASSQATSGSGNEQFF
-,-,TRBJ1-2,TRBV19,TGTGCCAGTAGTATTCGGGCTTCCAACTATGGCTACACCTTC,CASSIRASNYGYTF
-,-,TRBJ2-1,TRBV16,TGTGCCAGCAGCCAATCGGGGCATAACAATGAGCAGTTCTTC,CASSQSGHNNEQFF
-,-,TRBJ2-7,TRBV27,TGTGCCAGCAGACCGGGGCGGGTCCACGAGCAGTACTTC,CASRPGRVHEQYF
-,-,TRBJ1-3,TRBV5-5,TGTGCCAGCAGCTTGGAGGACACCGGAAACACCATATATTTT,CASSLEDTGNTIYF
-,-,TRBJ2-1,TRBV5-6,TGTGCCAGCAGCTTGGGGCTCAATTCCTACAATGAGCAGTTCTTC,CASSLGLNSYNEQFF
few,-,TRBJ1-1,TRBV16,TGTGCCAGCAGCCAATCTGGGCGCCTTGAAGCTTTCTTT,CASSQSGRLEAFF
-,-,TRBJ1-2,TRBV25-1,TGTGCCAGCGGGCTAGGGACCAACTATGGCTACACCTTC,CASGLGTNYGYTF